Sequencing of this T cell receptor (beta chain) was carried out in a study of T-cell reconstitution after alpha-beta-depleted transplantation in children. Looked up from germline, CDR1 is SGHDT and CDR2 is YYEEEE. Trimming took off 1 base at V and 3 bases at J, with 7 bases between the two ends. This CDR3 is built from 14 residues. A TCRbeta library incorporating unique molecular identifiers was prepared. In TCRdb, the PCR reads were re-called with MiXCR into one record per CDR3 protein. The sample includes around 580,000 distinct CDR3 sequences, more than 20% of them seen just once. The sequence was collected from a boy under three years old with Wiskott-Aldrich syndrome, due to receive a stem cell transplant. The chain links TRBV5-6 to TRBJ1-4, with D maybe TRBD1 (5 bases). The sequenced sample was PBMCs, obtained before TCRalphabeta/CD19-depleted stem cell transplant. CDR3 residues: CASSLRDPNEKLFF. The CDR3 nucleotides read TGTGCCAGCAGCTTGAGGGACCCTAATGAAAAACTGTTTTTT.